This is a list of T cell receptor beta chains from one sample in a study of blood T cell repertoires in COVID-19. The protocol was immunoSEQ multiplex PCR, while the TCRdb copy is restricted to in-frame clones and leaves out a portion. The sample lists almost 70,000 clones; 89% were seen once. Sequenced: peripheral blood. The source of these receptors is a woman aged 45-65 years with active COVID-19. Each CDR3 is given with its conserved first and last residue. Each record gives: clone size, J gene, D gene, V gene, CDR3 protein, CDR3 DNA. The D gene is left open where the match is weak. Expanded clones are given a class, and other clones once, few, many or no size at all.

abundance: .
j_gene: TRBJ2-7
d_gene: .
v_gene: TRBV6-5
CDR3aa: CASSYDSYEQYF
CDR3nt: TGTGCCAGCAGTTATGATAGCTACGAGCAGTACTTC

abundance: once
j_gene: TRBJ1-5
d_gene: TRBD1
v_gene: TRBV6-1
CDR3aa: CASSEATGVYNQPQHF
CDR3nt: TGTGCCAGCAGTGAAGCTACAGGGGTTTACAATCAGCCCCAGCATTTT

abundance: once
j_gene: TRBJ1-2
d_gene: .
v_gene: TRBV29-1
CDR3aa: CSVEVTGDRGYTF
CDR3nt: TGCAGCGTTGAAGTGACGGGGGATCGGGGCTACACCTTC

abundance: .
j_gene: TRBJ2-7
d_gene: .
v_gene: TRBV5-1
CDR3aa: CASSKGEGGEQYF
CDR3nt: TGCGCCAGCAGCAAAGGGGAGGGGGGCGAGCAGTACTTC

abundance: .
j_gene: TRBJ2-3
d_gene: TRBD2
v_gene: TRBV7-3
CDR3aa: CASSPSLAGTDTQYF
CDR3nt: TGTGCCAGCAGCCCTTCTCTAGCGGGTACGGATACGCAGTATTTT

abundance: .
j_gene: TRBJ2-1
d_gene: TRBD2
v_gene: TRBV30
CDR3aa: CAWNPEKREGPDEQFF
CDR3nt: TGTGCCTGGAACCCGGAGAAGCGGGAGGGCCCGGATGAGCAGTTCTTC

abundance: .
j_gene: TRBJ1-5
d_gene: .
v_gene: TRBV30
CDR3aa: CAWSEQVSQPQHF
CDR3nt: TGTGCCTGGAGTGAACAGGTCAGTCAGCCCCAGCATTTT

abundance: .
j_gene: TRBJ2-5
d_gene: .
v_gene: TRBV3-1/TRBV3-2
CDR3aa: CASSGAGQQYQETQYF
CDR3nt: TGTGCCAGCAGTGGTGCGGGACAGCAGTACCAAGAGACCCAGTACTTC

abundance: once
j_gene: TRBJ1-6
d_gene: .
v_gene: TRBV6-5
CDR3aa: CASAIGFSYNSPLHF
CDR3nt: TGTGCCAGCGCAATCGGGTTCTCCTATAATTCACCCCTCCACTTT

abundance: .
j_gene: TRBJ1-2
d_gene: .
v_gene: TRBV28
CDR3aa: CASSLWGAEDGYTF
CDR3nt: TGTGCCAGCAGTTTATGGGGGGCGGAAGATGGCTACACCTTC

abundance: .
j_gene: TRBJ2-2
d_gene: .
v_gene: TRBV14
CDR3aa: CASSQDLWERTGELFF
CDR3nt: TGTGCCAGCAGCCAAGATTTGTGGGAGCGAACCGGGGAGCTGTTTTTT

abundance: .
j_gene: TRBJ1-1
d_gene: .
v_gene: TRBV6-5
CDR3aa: CASSYGGAGTEAFF
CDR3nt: TGTGCCAGCAGTTACGGAGGGGCTGGCACTGAAGCTTTCTTT

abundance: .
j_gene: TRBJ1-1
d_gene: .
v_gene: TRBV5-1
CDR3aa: CASSLGQADVEAFF
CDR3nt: TGCGCCAGCAGCTTGGGACAGGCTGACGTTGAAGCTTTCTTT

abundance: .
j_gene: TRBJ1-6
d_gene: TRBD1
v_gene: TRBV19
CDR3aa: CASQDREGRYNSPLHF
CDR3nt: TGTGCCAGCCAAGACAGGGAAGGACGCTATAATTCACCCCTCCACTTT

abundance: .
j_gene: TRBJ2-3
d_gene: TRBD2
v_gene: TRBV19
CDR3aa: CASSPGTSVTDTQYF
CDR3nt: TGTGCCAGTAGTCCCGGGACTAGCGTAACAGATACGCAGTATTTT

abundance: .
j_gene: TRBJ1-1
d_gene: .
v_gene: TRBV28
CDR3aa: CASSSSAWGRFTEAFF
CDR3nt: TGTGCCAGCAGTTCGTCGGCTTGGGGCAGGTTCACTGAAGCTTTCTTT

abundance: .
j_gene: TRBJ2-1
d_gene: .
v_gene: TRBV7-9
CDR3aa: CASSRPLGTPHNEQFF
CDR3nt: TGTGCCAGCAGCCGCCCCCTCGGGACTCCGCACAATGAGCAGTTCTTC